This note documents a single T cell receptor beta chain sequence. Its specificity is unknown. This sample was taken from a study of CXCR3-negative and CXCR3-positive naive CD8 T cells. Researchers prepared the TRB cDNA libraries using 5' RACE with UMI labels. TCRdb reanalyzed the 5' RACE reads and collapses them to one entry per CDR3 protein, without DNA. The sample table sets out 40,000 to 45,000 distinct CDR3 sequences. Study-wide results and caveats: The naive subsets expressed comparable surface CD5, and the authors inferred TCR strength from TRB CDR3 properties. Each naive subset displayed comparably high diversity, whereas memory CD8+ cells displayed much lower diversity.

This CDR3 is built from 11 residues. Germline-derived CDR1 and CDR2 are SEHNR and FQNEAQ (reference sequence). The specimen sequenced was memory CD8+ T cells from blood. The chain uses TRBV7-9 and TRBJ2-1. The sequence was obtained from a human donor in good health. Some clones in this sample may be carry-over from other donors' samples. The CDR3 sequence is CASSLTSEQFF.